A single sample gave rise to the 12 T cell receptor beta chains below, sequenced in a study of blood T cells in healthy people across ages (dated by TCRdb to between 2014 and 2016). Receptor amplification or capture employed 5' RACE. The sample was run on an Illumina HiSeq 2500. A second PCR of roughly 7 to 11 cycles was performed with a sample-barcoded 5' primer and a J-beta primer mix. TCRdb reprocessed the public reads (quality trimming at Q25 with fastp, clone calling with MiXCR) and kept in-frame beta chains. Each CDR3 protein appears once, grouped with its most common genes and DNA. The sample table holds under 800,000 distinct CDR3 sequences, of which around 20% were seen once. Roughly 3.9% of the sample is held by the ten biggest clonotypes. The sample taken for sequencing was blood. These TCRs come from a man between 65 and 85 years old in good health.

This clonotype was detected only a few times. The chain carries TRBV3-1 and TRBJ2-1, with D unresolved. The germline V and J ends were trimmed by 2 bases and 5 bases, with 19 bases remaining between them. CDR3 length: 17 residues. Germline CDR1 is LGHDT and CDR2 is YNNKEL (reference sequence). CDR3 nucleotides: TGTGCCAGCAGCCAATATTCGGATTCGAACCCTGACAATGAGCAGTTCTTC. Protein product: CASSQYSDSNPDNEQFF.

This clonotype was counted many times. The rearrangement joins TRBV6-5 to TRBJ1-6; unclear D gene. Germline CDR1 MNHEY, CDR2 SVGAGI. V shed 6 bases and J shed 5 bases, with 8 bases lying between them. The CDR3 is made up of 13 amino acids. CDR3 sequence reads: CASSRLHNSPLHF. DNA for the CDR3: TGTGCCAGCAGCAGGCTCCATAATTCACCCCTCCACTTT.

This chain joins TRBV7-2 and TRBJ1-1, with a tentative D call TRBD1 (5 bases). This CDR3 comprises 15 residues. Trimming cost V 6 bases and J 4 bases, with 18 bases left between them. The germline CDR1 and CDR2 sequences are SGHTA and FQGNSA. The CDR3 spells CASSLMGGVSTEAFF. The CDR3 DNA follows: TGTGCCAGCAGTCTAATGGGGGGGGTTTCCACTGAAGCTTTCTTT.

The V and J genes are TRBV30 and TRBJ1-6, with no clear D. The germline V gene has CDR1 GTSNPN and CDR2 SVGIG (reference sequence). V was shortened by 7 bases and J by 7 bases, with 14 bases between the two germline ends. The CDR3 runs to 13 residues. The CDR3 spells CALEMVENSPLHF. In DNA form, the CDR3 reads TGTGCCTTGGAGATGGTTGAGAATTCACCCCTCCACTTT.

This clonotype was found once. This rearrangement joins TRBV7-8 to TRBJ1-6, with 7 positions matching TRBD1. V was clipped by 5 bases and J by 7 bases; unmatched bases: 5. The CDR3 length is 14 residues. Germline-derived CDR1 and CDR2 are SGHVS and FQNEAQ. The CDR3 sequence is CASSVQQGNSPLHF. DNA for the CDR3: TGTGCCAGCAGCGTCCAACAGGGGAATTCACCCCTCCACTTT.

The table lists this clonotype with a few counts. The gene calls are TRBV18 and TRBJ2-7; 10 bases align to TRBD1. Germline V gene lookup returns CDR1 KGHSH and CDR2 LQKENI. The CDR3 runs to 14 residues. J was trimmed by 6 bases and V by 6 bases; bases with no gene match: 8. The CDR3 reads CASSSGTGAAEQYF. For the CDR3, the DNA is TGTGCCAGCTCGTCCGGGACAGGGGCGGCCGAGCAGTACTTC. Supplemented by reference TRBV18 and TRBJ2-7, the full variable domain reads NAGVMQNPRHLVRRRGQEARLRCSPMKGHSHVYWYRQLPEEGLKFMVYLQKENIIDESGMPKERFSAEFPKEGPSILRIQQVVRGDSAAYFCASSSGTGAAEQYFGPGTRLTVT.

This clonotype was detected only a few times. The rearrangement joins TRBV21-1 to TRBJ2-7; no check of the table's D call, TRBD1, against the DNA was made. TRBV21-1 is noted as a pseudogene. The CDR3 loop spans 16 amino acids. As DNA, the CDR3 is TGTGCCAGCAGCATGGGACGACCCAAACACTCCTACGAGCAGTACTTC. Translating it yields CASSMGRPKHSYEQYF.

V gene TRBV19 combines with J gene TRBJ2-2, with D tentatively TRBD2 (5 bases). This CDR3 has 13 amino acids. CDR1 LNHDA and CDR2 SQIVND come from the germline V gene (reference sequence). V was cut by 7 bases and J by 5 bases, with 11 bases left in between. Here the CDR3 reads CASTRRKTGELFF. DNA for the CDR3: TGTGCCAGTACCAGGAGGAAGACCGGGGAGCTGTTTTTT. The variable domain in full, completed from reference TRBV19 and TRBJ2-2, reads DGGITQSPKYLFRKEGQNVTLSCEQNLNHDAMYWYRQDPGQGLRLIYYSQIVNDFQKGDIAEGYSVSREKKESFPLTVTSAQKNPTAFYLCASTRRKTGELFFGEGSRLTVL.

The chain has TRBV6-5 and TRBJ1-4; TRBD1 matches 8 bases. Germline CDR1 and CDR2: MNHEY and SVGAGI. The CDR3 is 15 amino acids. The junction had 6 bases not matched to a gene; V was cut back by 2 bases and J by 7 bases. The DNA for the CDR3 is TGTGCCAGCAGTTACGACGGACAGGGTTTTGAAAAACTGTTTTTT. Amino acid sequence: CASSYDGQGFEKLFF.

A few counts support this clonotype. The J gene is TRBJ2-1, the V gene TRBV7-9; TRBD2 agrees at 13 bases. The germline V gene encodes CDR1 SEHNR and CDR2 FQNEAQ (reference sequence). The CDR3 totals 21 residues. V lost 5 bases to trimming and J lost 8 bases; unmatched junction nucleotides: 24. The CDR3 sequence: CASSGNRGRVLLAGGPHEQFF. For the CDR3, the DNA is TGTGCCAGCAGCGGAAACAGGGGGCGCGTCCTACTAGCGGGAGGGCCCCATGAGCAGTTCTTC. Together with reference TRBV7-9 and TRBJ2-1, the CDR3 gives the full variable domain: DTGVSQNPRHKITKRGQNVTFRCDPISEHNRLYWYRQTLGQGPEFLTYFQNEAQLEKSRLLSDRFSAERPKGSFSTLEIQRTEQGDSAMYLCASSGNRGRVLLAGGPHEQFFGPGTRLTVL.

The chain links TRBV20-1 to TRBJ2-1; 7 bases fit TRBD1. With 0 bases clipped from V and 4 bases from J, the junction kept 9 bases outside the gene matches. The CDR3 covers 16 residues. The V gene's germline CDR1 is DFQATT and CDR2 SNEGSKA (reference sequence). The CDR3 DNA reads TGCAGTGCTAGAGACCTAGCCGGGACAGTGTACAATGAGCAGTTCTTC. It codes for CSARDLAGTVYNEQFF.

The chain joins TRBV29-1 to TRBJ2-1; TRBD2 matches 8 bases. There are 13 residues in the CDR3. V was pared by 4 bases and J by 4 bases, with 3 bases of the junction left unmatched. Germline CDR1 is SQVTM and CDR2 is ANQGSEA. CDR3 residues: CSVVSGAYNEQFF. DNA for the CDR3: TGCAGCGTTGTTAGCGGGGCGTACAATGAGCAGTTCTTC.